These 27 T cell receptor beta chains share one sample of origin, sequenced in a study of cytomegalovirus exposure and HLA in healthy donors. The PCR made use of 60 Vbeta and 13 Jbeta primers. The protocol was immunoSEQ multiplex PCR, while the TCRdb copy is restricted to in-frame clones and leaves out a portion. The sample comprises roughly 180,000 clones, approximately 80% of which are singletons, and 2.1% rests with the top ten. The sequenced sample consisted of PBMCs. The receptors were gathered from a woman between 18 and 30 years old in good health and CMV-seropositive.

The chain uses TRBV30 and TRBJ2-5, with 7 bases fitting TRBD1. Trimming took 1 base from V and 1 from J; bases not matched to a gene: 3. CDR3 length equals 14 residues. Germline loops: CDR1 GTSNPN, CDR2 SVGIG (reference sequence). The DNA for the CDR3 is TGTGCCTGGAGTGCTGCAGGGGGCCAAGAGACCCAGTACTTC. Residues: CAWSAAGGQETQYF.

The chain is built from TRBV9 and TRBJ2-3; 7 bases line up with TRBD1. Germline CDR1 SGDLS, CDR2 YYNGEE. The V and J ends lost 4 bases and 0 bases, in that order; junction bases with no gene match: 5. CDR3 length: 15 amino acids. CDR3 sequence reads: CASSPEGASTDTQYF. The CDR3 coding sequence is TGTGCCAGCAGCCCAGAGGGGGCTAGCACAGATACGCAGTATTTT.

This clone was seen more than once but under ten times. The CDR3 coding sequence is TGTGCCTGGAGTACGGGGTTTAGAGCTAATGAGCAGTTCTTC. Protein product: CAWSTGFRANEQFF. The rearrangement joins TRBV30 to TRBJ2-1, with D possibly being TRBD2 (5 bases). The CDR3 covers 14 residues. From germline, CDR1 is GTSNPN and CDR2 SVGIG (reference sequence). The V end was cut by 2 bases, the J end by 7 bases, with 15 bases between.

In regard to this clone: This sample includes further DNA sequences coding for the same CDR3. The CDR3 reads CASSADRDYGYTF. The CDR3 nucleotides read TGTGCCAGCAGCGCTGACAGGGACTATGGCTACACCTTC. J is TRBJ1-2 and V is TRBV6-1; TRBD1 matches 7 bases. Germline assignment: CDR1 MNHNS and CDR2 SASEGT. The CDR3 loop spans 13 amino acids. V was pared by 6 bases and J by 3 bases, with 4 bases of the junction left unmatched.

The CDR3 region has the DNA TGTGCCAGCAGGATGGACAATTATAATTCACCCCTCCACTTT. Its translation: CASRMDNYNSPLHF. The V gene is TRBV6-5, the J gene TRBJ1-6; TRBD1 is a possible D gene (5 bases). Trimming removed 6 bases at V and 4 bases at J, with 10 bases between. CDR1 is MNHEY and CDR2 is SVGAGI in the germline V gene. The CDR3 totals 14 residues.

This chain uses TRBV4-3 with TRBJ1-1; tentatively, D is TRBD1 (5 bases). The CDR3 extends over 13 amino acids. Trimming cost V 5 bases and J 4 bases, with 11 bases left between them. Germline V CDR1 and CDR2: LGHNA, YSLEER. Written as DNA, the CDR3 is TGCGCCAGCAGCACCCCAGGGTTCACTGAAGCTTTCTTT. This encodes CASSTPGFTEAFF.

This clone has a handful of counts. The rearrangement links TRBV7-9 to TRBJ2-7, with D possibly being TRBD2 (6 bases). V was clipped by 0 bases and J by 2 bases, with 8 bases between them. Germline loops: CDR1 SEHNR, CDR2 FQNEAQ (reference sequence). This CDR3 is 14 amino acids long. CDR3 sequence (DNA): TGTGCCAGCAGCTTAGCGCGGGGTACCTACGAGCAGTACGTC. Translation gives CASSLARGTYEQYV.

The J gene is TRBJ1-3, the V gene TRBV18; D not certain. The germline V gene has CDR1 KGHSH and CDR2 LQKENI. V was cut by 0 bases and J by 4 bases, with 16 bases left in between. The CDR3 consists of 17 residues. CDR3 loop: CASSPPGVSHLGNTIYF. The CDR3 DNA reads as TGTGCCAGCTCACCACCCGGGGTCTCCCACCTCGGAAACACCATATATTTT.

DNA for the CDR3: TGTGCCAGTGCCGGGACAGGTCCTTCTCCGGTCTACACCTTC. Translation gives CASAGTGPSPVYTF. The chain couples TRBV2 to TRBJ1-2; 8 nucleotides align to TRBD1. The J segment lost 10 bases and the V segment lost 9 bases, leaving 16 bases of the junction unmatched. Germline V gene data show CDR1 as SNHLY and CDR2 as FYNNEI. CDR3 length: 14 residues.

This clone was seen a few times. Here the CDR3 DNA reads TGCGCCAGCAGCTTCGGAGGGGGGGATGGAAACACCATATATTTT. This sequence encodes CASSFGGGDGNTIYF. The rearrangement uses TRBV5-1 and TRBJ1-3; weak D call: TRBD1 (6 bases). The CDR3 runs to 15 residues. Germline V CDR1 and CDR2: SGHRS, YFSETQ. Trimming shortened V by 2 bases and J by 3 bases, and 12 bases separated the two germline ends. Variable domain in full (rest from reference TRBV5-1 and TRBJ1-3): KAGVTQTPRYLIKTRGQQVTLSCSPISGHRSVSWYQQTPGQGLQFLFEYFSETQRNKGNFPGRFSGRQFSNSRSEMNVSTLELGDSALYLCASSFGGGDGNTIYFGEGSWLTVV.

The chain employs TRBV6-1 and TRBJ2-1; 12 bases fit TRBD2. CDR3 length: 19 amino acids. J was trimmed by 8 bases and V by 1 base; bases with no gene match: 15. The germline V gene encodes CDR1 MNHNS and CDR2 SASEGT. The CDR3 loop reads CASSEGLAGETKGVHEQFF. In DNA form, the CDR3 reads TGTGCCAGCAGTGAAGGACTAGCGGGGGAGACTAAGGGGGTCCATGAGCAGTTCTTC.

CDR3 bases: TGCGCCAGCGGAGGACTAGCGGGGGACAATGAGCAGTTCTTC. Residues: CASGGLAGDNEQFF. The chain recombines TRBV5-1 with TRBJ2-1; 13 bases are a match to TRBD2. The V gene end was trimmed by 7 bases and the J gene end by 5 bases; junction bases not matched to a gene: 3. This CDR3 spans 14 amino acids. CDR1 is SGHRS and CDR2 is YFSETQ in the germline V gene.

This chain connects TRBV27 to TRBJ2-1, with D perhaps matching TRBD1 (6 bases). V dropped 6 bases and J dropped 0 bases, with 12 bases sitting between them. The CDR3 loop spans 15 amino acids. CDR1 MNHEY and CDR2 SMNVEV come from the germline V gene (reference sequence). CDR3 in amino acids: CASSFGQSSYNEQFF. The CDR3 DNA sequence: TGTGCCAGCAGCTTCGGACAGAGCTCCTACAATGAGCAGTTCTTC.

This rearrangement joins TRBV7-9 to TRBJ1-2; D possibly corresponds to TRBD1 (6 bases). The CDR3 runs to 15 residues. In germline, CDR1 is SEHNR, CDR2 FQNEAQ (reference sequence). Between the trimmed V and J ends, which lost 6 bases and 4 bases, there was a span of 18 bases. Here the CDR3 DNA reads TGTGCCAGCAGTTCATCCAGACAGGCCCCCTATGGCTACACCTTC. This codes for CASSSSRQAPYGYTF. Filled out from reference TRBV7-9 and TRBJ1-2, the complete variable domain reads DTGVSQNPRHKITKRGQNVTFRCDPISEHNRLYWYRQTLGQGPEFLTYFQNEAQLEKSRLLSDRFSAERPKGSFSTLEIQRTEQGDSAMYLCASSSSRQAPYGYTFGSGTRLTVV.

This chain links TRBV28 with TRBJ2-7; 11 nucleotides align to TRBD2. This CDR3 spans 15 amino acids. J gave up 4 bases and V 5 bases, and 7 bases lay outside the gene matches. Germline loops: CDR1 MDHEN, CDR2 SYDVKM. For the CDR3, the DNA is TGTGCCAGCAGTCACCCCGGGACTAGCGGTTACGAGCAGTACTTC. This gives the protein CASSHPGTSGYEQYF.

The V and J genes are TRBV7-2 and TRBJ1-6; D possibly corresponds to TRBD1 (6 bases). The CDR3 is made up of 17 amino acids. V lost 2 bases and J lost 8, with 19 bases in between. The germline CDR1 and CDR2 sequences are SGHTA and FQGNSA. CDR3 coding DNA: TGTGCCAGCAGCTTACAATCTCAGGGGATACGGGATTCACCCCTCCACTTT. This translates into CASSLQSQGIRDSPLHF.

The genes are TRBV4-2 and TRBJ1-1; tentatively, D is TRBD1 (6 bases). Germline CDR1 LGHNA, CDR2 YNFKEQ. The CDR3 runs to 14 residues. Trimming pared 6 bases from V and 7 bases from J, leaving 18 bases between. The CDR3 is CASRKEGGAGEAFF. DNA of the CDR3: TGTGCCAGCAGAAAAGAAGGGGGGGCGGGTGAAGCTTTCTTT.

This chain links TRBV27 with TRBJ2-7; D uncertain. Trimming took off 3 bases at V and 3 bases at J, with 9 bases between the two ends. The CDR3 is made up of 13 amino acids. The germline V gene has CDR1 MNHEY and CDR2 SMNVEV (reference sequence). The chain's CDR3 is CASSFSHLYEQYF. DNA for the CDR3: TGTGCCAGCAGTTTTAGTCATCTCTACGAGCAGTACTTC.

V usage is TRBV6-6 and J usage is TRBJ1-4; 7 positions match TRBD1. Germline V gives CDR1 MNHNY, CDR2 SVGAGI (reference sequence). The CDR3 is 14 amino acids. The V segment lost 6 bases and the J segment 3 bases; nucleotides outside the gene matches: 4. In DNA, the CDR3 is TGTGCCAGCAGCAACAGGGGTTCTAATGAAAAACTGTTTTTT. Translated, it gives CASSNRGSNEKLFF.

The CDR3 region is CSVELDRASMQYF. The CDR3 DNA sequence: TGCAGCGTCGAGTTAGACAGGGCTAGTATGCAGTACTTC. This chain links TRBV29-1 with TRBJ2-7; 7 nucleotides agree with TRBD1. The CDR3 runs 13 residues. The V segment lost 6 bases and the J segment 9 bases; nucleotides outside the gene matches: 14. Germline V gene sequence: CDR1 SQVTM, CDR2 ANQGSEA.

The gene calls are TRBV9 and TRBJ2-5; D perhaps matches TRBD2 (6 bases). With 3 bases removed from V and 1 base from J, the gap between germline ends came to 16 bases. CDR3 length: 16 residues. Germline V gene data show CDR1 as SGDLS and CDR2 as YYNGEE. As DNA, the CDR3 is TGTGCCAGCAGCGGGGGGGTGGGATACGGCCAAGAGACCCAGTACTTC. As protein: CASSGGVGYGQETQYF.

The chain uses TRBV27 and TRBJ2-1; maybe TRBD2 (5 bases). The V end was cut by 3 bases, the J end by 8 bases, with 17 bases between. Germline CDR1 and CDR2: MNHEY and SMNVEV (reference sequence). The CDR3 sequence is 15 residues long. The CDR3 sequence is CASSFSTWSEDEQFF. The CDR3 DNA sequence: TGTGCCAGCAGTTTTTCGACCTGGTCGGAGGATGAGCAGTTCTTC.

This clone was seen only once. The V call is TRBV6-5, the J call TRBJ1-1, with 12 nucleotides matching TRBD1. The germline gives CDR1 MNHEY, CDR2 SVGAGI. The CDR3 loop spans 16 amino acids. V dropped 2 bases and J dropped 1; count of bases not matched to a gene: 2. This CDR3 reads CASSYGTGGANTEAFF. The CDR3 DNA reads as TGTGCCAGCAGTTACGGGACAGGGGGCGCGAACACTGAAGCTTTCTTT.

The V and J genes are TRBV30 and TRBJ2-2, with D perhaps TRBD1 (5 bases). The CDR3 has 15 amino acids. The ends were cut back, 4 bases at V and 0 bases at J, with 12 bases in the middle. Germline V gene data show CDR1 as GTSNPN and CDR2 as SVGIG (reference sequence). CDR3 sequence (DNA): TGTGCCTGGAACCCTGGACAAGCGAACACCGGGGAGCTGTTTTTT. It codes for CAWNPGQANTGELFF.

The rearrangement joins TRBV4-1 to TRBJ2-6, with unresolved D. Looked up from germline, CDR1 is MGHRA and CDR2 is YSYEKL. The CDR3 consists of 16 residues. Trimming stripped 1 base from V and 4 bases from J, with 11 bases between. CDR3 amino acids: CASSQAVVEGANVLTF. CDR3 DNA: TGCGCCAGCAGCCAAGCCGTGGTGGAGGGGGCCAACGTCCTGACTTTC.

V gene TRBV14 combines with J gene TRBJ2-3, with TRBD1 as a possible D gene (6 bases). There are 16 residues in the CDR3. V was shortened by 3 bases and J by 1 base, with 14 bases between the two germline ends. CDR1 SGHDN and CDR2 FVKESK come from the germline V gene. CDR3 nucleotide sequence: TGTGCCAGCAGCCATATACTGGGGGCCGGCACAGATACGCAGTATTTT. Translating it yields CASSHILGAGTDTQYF.

V and J are TRBV7-2 and TRBJ1-6; TRBD1 is a possible D gene (6 bases). The CDR3 is 16 amino acids. Trimming removed 2 bases at V and 0 bases at J, with 8 bases between. The germline V gene has CDR1 SGHTA and CDR2 FQGNSA. The DNA for the CDR3 is TGTGCCAGCAGCTTAAGGGGGGGCTCCTATAATTCACCCCTCCACTTT. Protein: CASSLRGGSYNSPLHF.